Listed here are 20 T cell receptor beta chains from one sample, sequenced in a study of shared clonotypes between healthy human individuals. Profiling relied on immunoSEQ multiplex PCR, and the TCRdb table lists in-frame clones only, not all of them. The table shows around 1,100,000 clones, with approximately 80% occurring only once. Sample: memory CD4+ T cells from PBMCs. Noted subset: CD45RA-negative fraction. The receptors shown here come from a man between 18 and 29 years old in good health. Some clones in this sample may be carry-over from other donors' samples.

The rearrangement joins TRBV19 to TRBJ2-1; the match to TRBD2 covers 9 bases. Germline V gene sequence: CDR1 LNHDA, CDR2 SQIVND (reference sequence). V gave up 6 bases and J gave up 7 bases; unmatched junction bases: 10. The CDR3 has 15 residues. CDR3 sequence reads: CASRKGLAGWNEQFF. DNA for the CDR3: TGTGCCAGTAGGAAGGGGCTAGCGGGATGGAATGAGCAGTTCTTC. The complete variable domain, with remaining parts taken from reference TRBV19 and TRBJ2-1, reads DGGITQSPKYLFRKEGQNVTLSCEQNLNHDAMYWYRQDPGQGLRLIYYSQIVNDFQKGDIAEGYSVSREKKESFPLTVTSAQKNPTAFYLCASRKGLAGWNEQFFGPGTRLTVL.

In its sample, this clone was seen once. The V and J genes are TRBV4-3 and TRBJ2-1; TRBD2 matches at 12 bases. In germline, CDR1 is LGHNA, CDR2 YSLEER. CDR3 length: 14 residues. J lost 8 bases, V lost 4 bases, and 3 bases had no gene match. CDR3 residues: CASSRLAGEDEQFF. The DNA of the CDR3 is TGCGCCAGCAGCCGACTAGCGGGAGAGGATGAGCAGTTCTTC.

The chain links TRBV6-1 to TRBJ1-1, with TRBD1 matching 9 bases. CDR1 MNHNS and CDR2 SASEGT come from the germline V gene. The CDR3 consists of 14 residues. Unmatched junction bases numbered 7, after V lost 4 bases and J lost 7 bases. The CDR3 spells CASSGGQGPSEAFF. The CDR3 coding sequence is TGTGCCAGCAGTGGAGGACAGGGGCCTAGTGAAGCTTTCTTT.

This rearrangement joins TRBV6-4 to TRBJ2-2; D call uncertain. This CDR3 spans 18 amino acids. Per the germline V gene, CDR1 is MRHNA and CDR2 is SNTAGT. V was clipped by 2 bases and J by 3 bases, with 19 bases between them. DNA of the CDR3: TGTGCCAGCAGTGACAAATTGAAGGCTGTAACTTACACCGGGGAGCTGTTTTTT. Its protein product is CASSDKLKAVTYTGELFF.

This clone was counted a few times. Other DNA sequences within the sample encode an identical CDR3. The CDR3 nucleotides are TGTGCCACCAGCGGCGTCAGAGGATACAATGAGCAGTTCTTC. Amino acids: CATSGVRGYNEQFF. J is TRBJ2-1 and V is TRBV15; D gene ambiguous. The V gene's germline CDR1 is LNHNV and CDR2 YYDKDF (reference sequence). The V gene lost 5 bases and the J gene lost 4 bases, with 12 bases spanning the gap. This CDR3 has 14 residues.

The V gene is TRBV18, the J gene TRBJ1-3; D perhaps matches TRBD1 (5 bases). Trimming left V 3 bases short and J 2 bases short, with 11 bases between. Germline V CDR1 and CDR2: KGHSH, LQKENI. This CDR3 has 15 amino acids. The CDR3 DNA is TGTGCCAGCTCACCCCCCGCCAGGGCTGGAAACACCATATATTTT. It encodes CASSPPARAGNTIYF. Looking up the rest from reference TRBV18 and TRBJ1-3 gives the full variable domain: NAGVMQNPRHLVRRRGQEARLRCSPMKGHSHVYWYRQLPEEGLKFMVYLQKENIIDESGMPKERFSAEFPKEGPSILRIQQVVRGDSAAYFCASSPPARAGNTIYFGEGSWLTVV.

In regard to this clone: This likely reflects a read error, since a far larger clone is one base away. The sample contains more than one DNA sequence encoding this CDR3. The chain recombines TRBV4-1 with TRBJ1-4, with D hard to call. V gave up 4 bases and J gave up 5 bases, with 17 bases separating them. The CDR3 runs 16 residues. In germline, CDR1 is MGHRA, CDR2 YSYEKL. The CDR3 nucleotides read TGCGCCAGCAGCCTTCCCTTCAGGCAGCGCAATGAAAAACTGTTTTTT. It codes for CASSLPFRQRNEKLFF.

This clone has a handful of counts. The chain has TRBV2 and TRBJ1-4, with D tentatively TRBD1 (5 bases). Germline V gene lookup returns CDR1 SNHLY and CDR2 FYNNEI. With 7 bases removed from V and 4 bases from J, the gap between germline ends came to 13 bases. CDR3 length equals 14 residues. The CDR3 here is CASKMDILNEKLFF. The CDR3 DNA reads as TGTGCCAGCAAAATGGACATTCTTAATGAAAAACTGTTTTTT.

The chain is built from TRBV9 and TRBJ2-7; perhaps TRBD2 as D (5 bases). The CDR3 is 14 residues long. The V end was cut by 0 bases, the J end by 3 bases, with 10 bases between. Germline CDR1 is SGDLS and CDR2 is YYNGEE. The CDR3 bases are TGTGCCAGCAGCGTAGCTCTCGAGGGCTACGAGCAGTACTTC. Translated, it gives CASSVALEGYEQYF.

This chain connects TRBV18 to TRBJ2-5; the match to TRBD1 covers 8 bases. From germline, CDR1 is KGHSH and CDR2 LQKENI. The CDR3 runs 16 residues. The V gene end was trimmed by 3 bases and the J gene end by 5 bases; junction bases not matched to a gene: 11. The CDR3 sequence is CASSPKEQGVGETQYF. In nucleotides, the CDR3 is TGTGCCAGCTCACCTAAAGAACAGGGGGTCGGGGAGACCCAGTACTTC.

This sequence joins TRBV30 and TRBJ1-6; D might be TRBD1 (6 bases). Germline V gene data show CDR1 as GTSNPN and CDR2 as SVGIG (reference sequence). The CDR3 totals 13 residues. V was cut by 3 bases and J by 5 bases, with 8 bases left in between. This CDR3 is CAWRDSDNSPLHF. The DNA for the CDR3 is TGTGCCTGGAGGGACAGCGATAATTCACCCCTCCACTTT.

Note on this clone: Other DNA sequences within the sample encode an identical CDR3. V and J are TRBV18 and TRBJ2-2, with a possible D match to TRBD2 (5 bases). Germline V gene sequence: CDR1 KGHSH, CDR2 LQKENI. The CDR3 covers 16 residues. V lost 3 bases and J lost 0, with 11 bases in between. The CDR3 nucleotides read TGTGCCAGCTCACCCCCTTCCGGGGCGAACACCGGGGAGCTGTTTTTT. Translated, it gives CASSPPSGANTGELFF.

The chain carries TRBV7-6 and TRBJ1-1, with 10 bases that match TRBD1. V trimming: 3 bases; J trimming: 4 bases; junction bases outside the gene matches: 2. The CDR3 totals 14 residues. Germline V gene data show CDR1 as SGHVS and CDR2 as FNYEAQ. CDR3 coding DNA: TGTGCCAGCAGCTTTCGGGACAGGGGCACTGAAGCTTTCTTT. This gives the protein CASSFRDRGTEAFF.

The chain links TRBV5-6 to TRBJ2-1, with a weak D call TRBD1 (7 bases). Trimming left V 4 bases short and J 9 bases short, with 20 bases between. The V gene's germline CDR1 is SGHDT and CDR2 YYEEEE. The CDR3 is 15 residues long. The CDR3 nucleotides read TGTGCCAGCAGCCCGGTAGGGGGCCCCGGGGGTGAGCAGTTCTTC. Amino acids: CASSPVGGPGGEQFF. Drawing the rest from reference TRBV5-6 and TRBJ2-1, the complete variable domain is DAGVTQSPTHLIKTRGQQVTLRCSPKSGHDTVSWYQQALGQGPQFIFQYYEEEERQRGNFPDRFSGHQFPNYSSELNVNALLLGDSALYLCASSPVGGPGGEQFFGPGTRLTVL.

The V gene is TRBV30, the J gene TRBJ1-2; possibly TRBD1 for D (5 bases). The CDR3 consists of 14 residues. Trimming shortened V by 2 bases and J by 4 bases, and 14 bases separated the two germline ends. CDR1 is GTSNPN, CDR2 SVGIG, per germline (reference sequence). CDR3 coding DNA: TGTGCCTGGAGTACCCACTCTGACAGCTATGGCTACACCTTC. This codes for CAWSTHSDSYGYTF.

The chain combines TRBV7-2 with TRBJ2-2, with TRBD2 matching over 9 bases. Looked up from germline, CDR1 is SGHTA and CDR2 is FQGNSA. This CDR3 contains 16 residues. Trimming removed 2 bases from V and 6 bases from J; junction bases left unmatched: 7. CDR3 sequence reads: CASSLLKSGRPGELFF. In DNA form, the CDR3 reads TGTGCCAGCAGCTTACTTAAGAGCGGGAGGCCCGGGGAGCTGTTTTTT. The variable domain in full, with the rest retrieved from reference TRBV7-2 and TRBJ2-2, is GAGVSQSPSNKVTEKGKDVELRCDPISGHTALYWYRQSLGQGLEFLIYFQGNSAPDKSGLPSDRFSAERTGGSVSTLTIQRTQQEDSAVYLCASSLLKSGRPGELFFGEGSRLTVL.

As regards this clone: This sample includes further DNA sequences coding for the same CDR3. DNA of the CDR3: TGCGCCAGCAGCCCCGGACAGGGCAATCAGCCCCAGCATTTT. This sequence encodes CASSPGQGNQPQHF. The chain is built from TRBV5-1 and TRBJ1-5; 7 bases align to TRBD1. Trimming took 4 bases from V and 2 from J; bases not matched to a gene: 3. CDR1 and CDR2 from the germline V gene are SGHRS and YFSETQ. The CDR3 spans 14 residues. The entire variable domain, with the rest obtained from reference TRBV5-1 and TRBJ1-5, is as follows: KAGVTQTPRYLIKTRGQQVTLSCSPISGHRSVSWYQQTPGQGLQFLFEYFSETQRNKGNFPGRFSGRQFSNSRSEMNVSTLELGDSALYLCASSPGQGNQPQHFGDGTRLSIL.

The chain carries TRBV7-2 and TRBJ2-5; D is ambiguous. Germline CDR1 reads SGHTA; CDR2 reads FQGNSA. The CDR3 consists of 12 residues. Trimming removed 6 bases at V and 4 bases at J, with 9 bases between. In DNA, the CDR3 is TGTGCCAGCAGGGTCCTGGGAGAGACCCAGTACTTC. Translating gives CASRVLGETQYF.

The genes are TRBV2 and TRBJ2-5; 8 bases are a match to TRBD2. Looked up from germline, CDR1 is SNHLY and CDR2 is FYNNEI. The CDR3 is made up of 17 amino acids. Trimming at V came to 7 bases and at J to 5 bases, leaving 18 bases not matched to a gene. DNA for the CDR3: TGTGCCAGCACTCCTCTCCCCGGGAGCCGGGGGGGGGAGACCCAGTACTTC. This translates into CASTPLPGSRGGETQYF. The full variable domain, rest sourced from reference TRBV2 and TRBJ2-5, is EPEVTQTPSHQVTQMGQEVILRCVPISNHLYFYWYRQILGQKVEFLVSFYNNEISEKSEIFDDQFSVERPDGSNFTLKIRSTKLEDSAMYFCASTPLPGSRGGETQYFGPGTRLLVL.

CDR3 sequence (DNA): TGTGCCAGCAGTTTAGGATTAACTAGCACAGATACGCAGTATTTT. Translated, it gives CASSLGLTSTDTQYF. V gene TRBV28 combines with J gene TRBJ2-3, with D hard to call. Deletions cut 2 bases from V and 0 bases from J, with 9 bases between. Per germline, CDR1 MDHEN and CDR2 SYDVKM. CDR3 length: 15 amino acids.